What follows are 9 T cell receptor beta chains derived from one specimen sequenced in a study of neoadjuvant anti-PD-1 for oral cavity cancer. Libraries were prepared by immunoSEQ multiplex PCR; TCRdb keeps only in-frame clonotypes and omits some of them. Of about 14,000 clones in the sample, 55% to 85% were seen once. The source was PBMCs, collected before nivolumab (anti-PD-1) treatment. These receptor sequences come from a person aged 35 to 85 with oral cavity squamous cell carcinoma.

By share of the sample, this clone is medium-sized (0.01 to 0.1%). The CDR3 sequence: CASSGARGAGELFF. The CDR3 DNA follows: TGTGCCAGCAGTGGGGCCAGGGGGGCCGGGGAGCTGTTTTTT. This sequence joins TRBV25-1 and TRBJ2-2; D perhaps matches TRBD1 (7 bases). V lost 4 bases and J 6 bases, leaving 12 bases between the germline ends. CDR3 size: 14 residues. From germline, CDR1 is MGHDK and CDR2 SYGVNS.

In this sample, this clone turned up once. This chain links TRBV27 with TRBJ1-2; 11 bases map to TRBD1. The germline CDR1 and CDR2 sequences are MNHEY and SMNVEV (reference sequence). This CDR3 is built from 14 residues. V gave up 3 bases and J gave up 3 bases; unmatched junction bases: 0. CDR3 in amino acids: CASSLGQGDYGYTF. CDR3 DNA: TGTGCCAGCAGTTTGGGACAGGGGGACTATGGCTACACCTTC.

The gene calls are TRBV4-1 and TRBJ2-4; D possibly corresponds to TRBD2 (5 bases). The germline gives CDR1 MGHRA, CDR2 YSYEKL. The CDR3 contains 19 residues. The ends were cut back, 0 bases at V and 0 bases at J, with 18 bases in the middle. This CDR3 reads CASSQDLVGVPLAKNIQYF. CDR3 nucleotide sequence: TGCGCCAGCAGCCAAGATCTCGTCGGGGTCCCTCTAGCCAAAAACATTCAGTACTTC.

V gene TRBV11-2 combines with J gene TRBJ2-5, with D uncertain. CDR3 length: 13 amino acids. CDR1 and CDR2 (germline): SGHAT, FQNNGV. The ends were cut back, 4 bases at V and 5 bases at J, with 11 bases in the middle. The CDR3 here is CASSSPSAETQYF. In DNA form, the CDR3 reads TGTGCCAGCAGCTCCCCCTCCGCGGAGACCCAGTACTTC.

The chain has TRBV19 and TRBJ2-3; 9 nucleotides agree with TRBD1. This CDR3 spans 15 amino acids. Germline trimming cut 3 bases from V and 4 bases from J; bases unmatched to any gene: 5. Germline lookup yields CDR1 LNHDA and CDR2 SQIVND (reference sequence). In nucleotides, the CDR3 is TGTGCCAGTAGTATGCGGGACAGGGTTGCAGATACGCAGTATTTT. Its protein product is CASSMRDRVADTQYF.

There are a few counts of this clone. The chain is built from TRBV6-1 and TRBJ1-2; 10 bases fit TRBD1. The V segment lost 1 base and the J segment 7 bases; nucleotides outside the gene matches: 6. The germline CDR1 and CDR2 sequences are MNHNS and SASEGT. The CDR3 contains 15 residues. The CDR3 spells CASSEETGGAGGYTF. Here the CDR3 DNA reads TGTGCCAGCAGTGAAGAGACAGGGGGCGCGGGTGGCTACACCTTC.

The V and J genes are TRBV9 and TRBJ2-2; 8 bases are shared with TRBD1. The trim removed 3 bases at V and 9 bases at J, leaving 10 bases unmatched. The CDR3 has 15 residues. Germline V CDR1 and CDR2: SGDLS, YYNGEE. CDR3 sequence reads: CASSARTGTTWELFF. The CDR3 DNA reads TGTGCCAGCAGCGCCAGGACAGGGACGACCTGGGAGCTGTTTTTT. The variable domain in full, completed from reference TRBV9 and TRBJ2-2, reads DSGVTQTPKHLITATGQRVTLRCSPRSGDLSVYWYQQSLDQGLQFLIQYYNGEERAKGNILERFSAQQFPDLHSELNLSSLELGDSALYFCASSARTGTTWELFFGEGSRLTVL.

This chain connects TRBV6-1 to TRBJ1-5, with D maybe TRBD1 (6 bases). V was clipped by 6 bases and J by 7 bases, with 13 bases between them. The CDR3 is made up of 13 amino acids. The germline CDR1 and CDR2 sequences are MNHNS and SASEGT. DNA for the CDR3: TGTGCCAGCAGACCAAGGGGGACGCAGCCCCAGCATTTT. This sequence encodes CASRPRGTQPQHF.

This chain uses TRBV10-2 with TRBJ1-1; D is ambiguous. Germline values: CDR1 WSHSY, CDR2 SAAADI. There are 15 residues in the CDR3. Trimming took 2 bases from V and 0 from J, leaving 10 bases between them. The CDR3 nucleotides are TGCGCCAGCAGTGAGGGTATCCCCTTGAACACTGAAGCTTTCTTT. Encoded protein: CASSEGIPLNTEAFF.